The next 27 T cell receptor beta chains were all read from a single sample in a study of molecular identifiers for immune sequencing clone quantification. From the PCR reads, TCRdb called clonotypes with MiXCR, one entry per CDR3 protein. The sample contains 550,000 to 750,000 distinct CDR3 sequences, 15% to 20% of which appear only once. The source material was naive CD8+ T cells from blood, with Jurkat cell RNA spiked in. As to subset: FACS-sorted CD8+CD4-CCR7+CD45RA+ naive T cells. The receptor source for this set is a human donor in good health. Some libraries in this study had Jurkat cell RNA spiked in.

J is TRBJ2-4 and V is TRBV19; 7 bases fit TRBD1. Looked up from germline, CDR1 is LNHDA and CDR2 is SQIVND (reference sequence). This CDR3 has 16 residues. V was pared by 2 bases and J by 0 bases, with 4 bases of the junction left unmatched. CDR3 DNA: TGTGCCAGTAGTATATGGGGACAGTCAGCCAAAAACATTCAGTACTTC. Its translation: CASSIWGQSAKNIQYF.

This clonotype was seen more than once but under ten times. The rearrangement joins TRBV7-2 to TRBJ1-6, with TRBD1 as a possible D gene (5 bases). Deletions cut 4 bases from V and 14 bases from J, with 9 bases between. CDR3 length: 11 amino acids. Germline V CDR1 and CDR2: SGHTA, FQGNSA. The CDR3 loop reads CASSWEGALHF. CDR3 DNA: TGTGCCAGCAGCTGGGAAGGGGCCCTCCACTTT.

In this sample, this clonotype turned up many times. The rearrangement links TRBV6-6 to TRBJ2-3; D uncertain. Trimming took off 5 bases at V and 2 bases at J, with 8 bases between the two ends. Germline lookup yields CDR1 MNHNY and CDR2 SVGAGI (reference sequence). The CDR3 covers 13 residues. The CDR3 nucleotides read TGTGCCAGCAGTCGGATCAACACAGATACGCAGTATTTT. Residues: CASSRINTDTQYF.

This sequence joins TRBV30 and TRBJ1-4; D remains unclear. Looked up from germline, CDR1 is GTSNPN and CDR2 is SVGIG (reference sequence). V lost 0 bases and J lost 7, with 21 bases in between. This CDR3 is built from 17 residues. This CDR3 reads CAWSVSVIGVSSEKLFF. The CDR3 region has the DNA TGTGCCTGGAGTGTATCCGTCATCGGGGTTTCGAGTGAAAAACTGTTTTTT.

The chain has TRBV27 and TRBJ2-3; 9 nucleotides align to TRBD1. The assigned J gene may be wrong: the sequence end matches TRBJ1-5 better. This CDR3 region has 17 residues. Germline V lookup: CDR1 MNHEY, CDR2 SMNVEV (reference sequence). The chain's CDR3 is CASSSQSVQGAGDTQHF. For the CDR3, the DNA is TGTGCCAGCAGTTCGCAATCGGTACAGGGGGCAGGGGATACGCAGCATTTT.

This clonotype was seen ten or more times. The CDR3: CASSPRTDFIFEAFF. As DNA, the CDR3 is TGTGCCAGCAGCCCCCGGACAGATTTCATATTTGAAGCTTTCTTT. This chain links TRBV7-9 with TRBJ1-1; TRBD1 is a possible D gene (6 bases). Trimming shortened V by 5 bases and J by 7 bases, and 20 bases separated the two germline ends. CDR1 is SEHNR and CDR2 is FQNEAQ in the germline V gene (reference sequence). The CDR3 is made up of 15 amino acids.

This clonotype was counted ten times or more. The chain uses TRBV27 and TRBJ1-1; no clear D gene. V was trimmed by 5 bases and J by 7 bases, leaving 11 bases between them. There are 12 residues in the CDR3. Looked up from germline, CDR1 is MNHEY and CDR2 is SMNVEV (reference sequence). The CDR3 DNA reads as TGTGCCAGCAGTAACGGTGGAGTTGAAGCTTTCTTT. It is translated as CASSNGGVEAFF.

This clonotype was found many times. The chain links TRBV7-2 to TRBJ1-1, with D tentatively TRBD1 (5 bases). This CDR3 region has 18 residues. V was shortened by 5 bases and J by 4 bases, with 26 bases between the two germline ends. Germline CDR1 is SGHTA and CDR2 is FQGNSA. The CDR3 nucleotides read TGTGCCAGCAGCATTCCCCCTTATGGCATACTCGGGGGCACTGAAGCTTTCTTT. This codes for CASSIPPYGILGGTEAFF.

This clonotype occurred many times. The V and J genes are TRBV19 and TRBJ1-5; TRBD1 is a possible D gene (5 bases). Trimming removed 0 bases at V and 3 bases at J, with 27 bases between. This CDR3 is 21 amino acids long. The V gene's germline CDR1 is LNHDA and CDR2 SQIVND (reference sequence). This CDR3 is CASSIDPLTGRGAGDNQPQHF. CDR3 nucleotides: TGTGCCAGTAGTATAGATCCCCTGACGGGTCGGGGCGCGGGTGACAATCAGCCCCAGCATTTT.

In its sample, this clonotype was seen many times. The genes are TRBV28 and TRBJ2-3; 7 positions match TRBD2. Losses at the gene ends were 5 bases for V and 2 bases for J; bases not matched to a gene: 10. Germline assignment: CDR1 MDHEN and CDR2 SYDVKM. The CDR3 length is 16 residues. CDR3 protein: CASSPRDYSYTDTQYF. CDR3 coding DNA: TGTGCCAGCAGTCCGAGGGACTACTCCTACACAGATACGCAGTATTTT. Combining the CDR3 with reference TRBV28 and TRBJ2-3 gives the whole variable domain DVKVTQSSRYLVKRTGEKVFLECVQDMDHENMFWYRQDPGLGLRLIYFSYDVKMKEKGDIPEGYSVSREKKERFSLILESASTNQTSMYLCASSPRDYSYTDTQYFGPGTRLTVL.

This clonotype has more than one count but fewer than ten. The chain has TRBV6-2 or TRBV6-3 and TRBJ2-2; D unresolved. Looked up from germline, CDR1 is MNHEY and CDR2 is SVGEGT. The ends were cut back, 2 bases at V and 4 bases at J, with 11 bases in the middle. The CDR3 extends over 15 amino acids. Written as DNA, the CDR3 is TGTGCCAGCAGTTACATGGGGTTGATCACCGGGGAGCTGTTTTTT. This sequence encodes CASSYMGLITGELFF.

This clonotype appeared many times. The V and J genes are TRBV20-1 and TRBJ1-5; D unclear. CDR1 and CDR2 from the germline V gene are DFQATT and SNEGSKA (reference sequence). The CDR3 loop spans 13 amino acids. V was cut by 6 bases and J by 3 bases, with 12 bases left in between. Written as DNA, the CDR3 is TGCAGTGCCAATTACGGCCTCAATCAGCCCCAGCATTTT. Protein sequence: CSANYGLNQPQHF.

This clonotype was seen a few times. The chain has TRBV27 and TRBJ2-1; TRBD2 matches 7 bases. The J segment lost 5 bases and the V segment lost 4 bases, leaving 8 bases of the junction unmatched. CDR3 size: 15 residues. Germline CDR1 and CDR2: MNHEY and SMNVEV (reference sequence). The CDR3 sequence: CASSSWREFDNEQFF. CDR3 sequence (DNA): TGTGCCAGCAGTTCCTGGCGGGAGTTCGACAATGAGCAGTTCTTC.

Ten or more counts support this clonotype. V gene TRBV6-2 or TRBV6-3 combines with J gene TRBJ2-6; D not certain. V shed 6 bases and J shed 4 bases, with 16 bases lying between them. Germline values: CDR1 MNHEY, CDR2 SVGEGT. CDR3 length equals 16 residues. The DNA of the CDR3 is TGTGCCAGCAGCTTGGGCCGATTGTCGGGGGCCAACGTCCTGACTTTC. It translates to CASSLGRLSGANVLTF.

Worth noting for this clonotype: A single base separates this from a much larger clone, so it may be a read error. This chain joins TRBV27 and TRBJ2-7, with 11 positions matching TRBD1. Germline CDR1 and CDR2: MNHEY and SMNVEV (reference sequence). V lost 0 bases, J lost 4 bases, and 2 bases stayed unmatched. The CDR3 contains 15 residues. This CDR3 is CASSLSWDRGYEQYF. CDR3 nucleotides: TGTGCCAGCAGTTTATCCTGGGACAGGGGGTACGAGCAGTACTTC.

This clonotype has ten or more counts. CDR3 sequence (DNA): TGTGCCAGCAGTTCCATACAGGGTGGTCGATCTGGGGCCAACGTCCTGACTTTC. As protein: CASSSIQGGRSGANVLTF. The V gene is TRBV27, the J gene TRBJ2-6; the D gene is possibly TRBD1 (6 bases). Trimming left V 4 bases short and J 1 base short, with 17 bases between. The CDR3 loop spans 18 amino acids. Germline V CDR1 and CDR2: MNHEY, SMNVEV (reference sequence).

CDR3 sequence (DNA): TGTGCCAGCAGTTCAAACAGGGAGCTTAACTATGGCTACACCTTC. Its translation: CASSSNRELNYGYTF. V and J are TRBV12-3 or TRBV12-4 and TRBJ1-2; TRBD1 might be the D (6 bases). This CDR3 comprises 15 residues. The V end lost 4 bases, the J end lost 1 base, and 13 bases lay between the germline ends.

This clonotype has ten or more counts. The rearrangement links TRBV7-9 to TRBJ1-5; unclear D gene. This CDR3 is 18 amino acids long. Germline V gene data show CDR1 as SEHNR and CDR2 as FQNEAQ (reference sequence). Trimming removed 3 bases at V and 3 bases at J, with 21 bases between. The CDR3 sequence is CASSFGSYGRADNQPQHF. CDR3 nucleotides: TGTGCCAGCAGCTTTGGGTCCTACGGACGGGCAGACAATCAGCCCCAGCATTTT.

This clonotype has a count of ten or more. J is TRBJ1-1 and V is TRBV7-9; D unresolved. Germline V CDR1 and CDR2: SEHNR, FQNEAQ (reference sequence). CDR3 length: 14 residues. With 4 bases removed from V and 4 bases from J, the gap between germline ends came to 13 bases. The DNA of the CDR3 is TGTGCCAGCAGCTCATTCGATAGAGGCACTGAAGCTTTCTTT. It encodes CASSSFDRGTEAFF. Combining the CDR3 with reference TRBV7-9 and TRBJ1-1 gives the whole variable domain DTGVSQNPRHKITKRGQNVTFRCDPISEHNRLYWYRQTLGQGPEFLTYFQNEAQLEKSRLLSDRFSAERPKGSFSTLEIQRTEQGDSAMYLCASSSFDRGTEAFFGQGTRLTVV.

Ten or more counts support this clonotype. The chain couples TRBV7-6 to TRBJ2-7, with D tentatively TRBD2 (5 bases). The CDR3 has 14 amino acids. Per germline, CDR1 SGHVS and CDR2 FNYEAQ. Between the trimmed V and J ends, which lost 5 bases and 7 bases, there was a span of 18 bases. CDR3 region: CASSPAEKRREQYF. The CDR3 nucleotides are TGTGCCAGCAGCCCGGCGGAAAAGAGGAGGGAGCAGTACTTC.

In its sample, this clonotype was seen many times. This chain links TRBV4-3 with TRBJ2-1, with 8 bases fitting TRBD2. J was trimmed by 4 bases and V by 3 bases; bases with no gene match: 5. The CDR3 loop spans 15 amino acids. Germline V gene data show CDR1 as LGHNA and CDR2 as YSLEER. The CDR3 loop is CASSHGLAPYNEQFF. The CDR3 nucleotides read TGCGCCAGCAGCCACGGACTAGCACCTTACAATGAGCAGTTCTTC.

As to this clonotype: A much bigger clone sits one base away, suggesting this may be a read error. V is TRBV5-1 and J is TRBJ2-7; weak D call: TRBD1 (6 bases). The CDR3 sequence is 13 residues long. Per the germline V gene, CDR1 is SGHRS and CDR2 is YFSETQ. The CDR3 bases are TGCGCCAACAGCTTGGTCACAGGGAACGAGCAGTACTTC. Its protein product is CANSLVTGNEQYF. Based on the CDR3 plus reference TRBV5-1 and TRBJ2-7, the full variable domain is KAGVTQTPRYLIKTRGQQVTLSCSPISGHRSVSWYQQTPGQGLQFLFEYFSETQRNKGNFPGRFSGRQFSNSRSEMNVSTLELGDSALYLCANSLVTGNEQYFGPGTRLTVT.

This chain links TRBV20-1 with TRBJ2-5; 8 nucleotides match TRBD1. This CDR3 is 18 amino acids long. Germline loops: CDR1 DFQATT, CDR2 SNEGSKA (reference sequence). V shed 2 bases and J 1 base; nucleotides not matched to a gene: 15. CDR3 loop: CSARNLDRAPLFQETQYF. CDR3 nucleotide sequence: TGCAGTGCTAGAAATCTGGACAGGGCTCCCCTATTCCAAGAGACCCAGTACTTC.

This clonotype was recorded at least ten times. The chain uses TRBV10-3 and TRBJ2-1, with unresolved D. V was clipped by 0 bases and J by 5 bases, with 11 bases between them. Germline-derived CDR1 and CDR2 are ENHRY and SYGVKD. This CDR3 contains 15 residues. DNA of the CDR3: TGTGCCATCAGTGAGTCCTGGCCTCGGGACAATGAGCAGTTCTTC. Its protein product is CAISESWPRDNEQFF.

This clonotype was seen a few times. V is TRBV19 and J is TRBJ2-7; TRBD1 matches at 9 bases. The CDR3 runs 15 residues. Trimming took 4 bases from V and 4 from J; bases not matched to a gene: 8. The germline CDR1 and CDR2 sequences are LNHDA and SQIVND (reference sequence). The CDR3 nucleotides are TGTGCCAGTAGTACGGGACAGGGTCTACTATACGAGCAGTACTTC. It specifies CASSTGQGLLYEQYF.

This clonotype was seen at least ten times. This rearrangement joins TRBV5-1 to TRBJ1-1; possibly TRBD1 for D (5 bases). Germline CDR1 SGHRS, CDR2 YFSETQ. With 1 base removed from V and 6 bases from J, the gap between germline ends came to 10 bases. The CDR3 runs 13 residues. This CDR3 is CASSLTQGSEAFF. CDR3 bases: TGCGCCAGCAGCTTGACCCAGGGATCTGAAGCTTTCTTT.

The sample holds a few counts of this clonotype. The rearrangement links TRBV29-1 to TRBJ1-2; 8 bases align to TRBD1. This CDR3 has 17 residues. Trimming at V came to 3 bases and at J to 3 bases, leaving 15 bases not matched to a gene. Germline assignment: CDR1 SQVTM and CDR2 ANQGSEA. The CDR3 spells CSVDPRGRGRIDYGYTF. Here the CDR3 DNA reads TGCAGCGTTGACCCACGGGGCAGGGGGCGGATCGACTATGGCTACACCTTC. The full variable domain, rest sourced from reference TRBV29-1 and TRBJ1-2, is SAVISQKPSRDICQRGTSLTIQCQVDSQVTMMFWYRQQPGQSLTLIATANQGSEATYESGFVIDKFPISRPNLTFSTLTVSNMSPEDSSIYLCSVDPRGRGRIDYGYTFGSGTRLTVV.